This passage covers 23 T cell receptor beta chains from one sample sequenced in a study of blood T cell repertoires in COVID-19. Sequencing was performed with immunoSEQ multiplex PCR; in TCRdb, only in-frame clones are kept and a portion is missing. The table has roughly 200,000 clones, approximately 80% seen once. Sequencing input: peripheral blood. The receptor source for this set is a woman between 45 and 60 years old with active or convalescent COVID-19.

This chain connects TRBV19 to TRBJ1-3; perhaps TRBD1 as D (6 bases). This CDR3 is built from 15 residues. Per germline, CDR1 LNHDA and CDR2 SQIVND (reference sequence). Trimming cost V 2 bases and J 2 bases, with 10 bases left between them. CDR3 nucleotides: TGTGCCAGTAGTATATCGAGGGGGACTGGAAACACCATATATTTT. It codes for CASSISRGTGNTIYF.

The rearrangement links TRBV4-3 to TRBJ2-1, with TRBD1 matching over 11 bases. V dropped 1 base and J dropped 7; count of bases not matched to a gene: 9. This CDR3 comprises 17 residues. Germline loops: CDR1 LGHNA, CDR2 YSLEER. The CDR3 here is CASSQGQDRGLRNEQFF. The DNA for the CDR3 is TGCGCCAGCAGCCAAGGCCAGGACAGGGGGCTCAGGAATGAGCAGTTCTTC.

The chain is built from TRBV6-5 and TRBJ2-1, with 12 bases matching TRBD2. Germline CDR1 is MNHEY and CDR2 is SVGAGI. With 6 bases clipped from V and 8 bases from J, the junction kept 8 bases outside the gene matches. The CDR3 has 15 amino acids. CDR3 coding DNA: TGTGCCAGCAGGACCCGGACTAGCGGGATCCATGAGCAGTTCTTC. It yields the protein CASRTRTSGIHEQFF.

The chain carries TRBV4-1 and TRBJ2-5, with a possible D match to TRBD1 (6 bases). Looked up from germline, CDR1 is MGHRA and CDR2 is YSYEKL. The V end lost 4 bases, the J end lost 2 bases, and 14 bases lay between the germline ends. The CDR3 is made up of 15 amino acids. CDR3 nucleotide sequence: TGCGCCAGCAGCCTCGCCCGGGACAAACAAGAGACCCAGTACTTC. Amino acid sequence: CASSLARDKQETQYF.

The V call is TRBV6-5, the J call TRBJ1-1; the match to TRBD1 covers 9 bases. V lost 10 bases, J lost 5 bases, and 11 bases stayed unmatched. The CDR3 consists of 14 residues. Germline CDR1 reads MNHEY; CDR2 reads SVGAGI. The CDR3 sequence: CATLTGGPQTEAFF. The CDR3, as DNA: TGTGCCACCCTAACAGGGGGCCCGCAAACTGAAGCTTTCTTT.

The J gene is TRBJ1-2, the V gene TRBV9; tentatively, D is TRBD1 (5 bases). CDR3 size: 15 residues. CDR1 and CDR2 from the germline V gene are SGDLS and YYNGEE. Trimming pared 6 bases from V and 2 bases from J, leaving 17 bases between. CDR3 in amino acids: CASNKGEAVNYGYTF. The CDR3 nucleotides read TGTGCCAGCAATAAAGGGGAAGCTGTCAACTATGGCTACACCTTC.

V is TRBV6-1 and J is TRBJ2-7; tentatively, D is TRBD2 (6 bases). Trimming cost V 3 bases and J 0 bases, with 12 bases left between them. Germline V gene data show CDR1 as MNHNS and CDR2 as SASEGT. This CDR3 contains 15 residues. CDR3 DNA sequence: TGTGCCAGCAGTGAGTGGGGGGTGAGCTCCTACGAGCAGTACTTC. Translated: CASSEWGVSSYEQYF.

This clone was recorded once. The chain combines TRBV7-3 with TRBJ1-2; 10 bases fit TRBD1. Per germline, CDR1 SGHTA and CDR2 FQGTGA. After removal of 2 bases from V and 0 bases from J, the junction contained 3 bases not matched to a gene. This CDR3 has 16 amino acids. The CDR3 sequence: CASSLGTGATNYGYTF. CDR3 nucleotides: TGTGCCAGCAGCTTAGGGACAGGGGCCACTAACTATGGCTACACCTTC.

The chain recombines TRBV5-1 with TRBJ2-5; D gene ambiguous. Trimming took 4 bases from V and 3 from J, leaving 10 bases between them. The CDR3 covers 13 residues. From germline, CDR1 is SGHRS and CDR2 YFSETQ. The CDR3 nucleotides read TGCGCCAGCAGCCAACAGTTGGAAGAGACCCAGTACTTC. It encodes CASSQQLEETQYF.

This clone has only one observation. The chain employs TRBV27 and TRBJ2-3; D gene uncertain. This CDR3 has 13 amino acids. Trimming removed 6 bases at V and 7 bases at J, with 14 bases between. Germline lookup yields CDR1 MNHEY and CDR2 SMNVEV (reference sequence). The CDR3 region is CASSLERLNTQYF. CDR3 bases: TGTGCCAGCAGCTTAGAAAGACTGAATACGCAGTATTTT.

For the CDR3, the DNA is TGCGCCAGCAGCCAAGATGGGACAGGGGTGTACTACGAGCAGTACTTC. It encodes CASSQDGTGVYYEQYF. The genes are TRBV4-3 and TRBJ2-7; TRBD1 aligns across 10 bases. Germline lookup yields CDR1 LGHNA and CDR2 YSLEER. This CDR3 is 16 amino acids long. The J segment lost 3 bases and the V segment lost 0 bases, leaving 5 bases of the junction unmatched.

The J gene is TRBJ1-1, the V gene TRBV10-2; weak D call: TRBD1 (5 bases). The CDR3 consists of 13 residues. Trimming shortened V by 8 bases and J by 4 bases, and 14 bases separated the two germline ends. The germline V gene has CDR1 WSHSY and CDR2 SAAADI. Here the CDR3 DNA reads TGCGCCAGCTTGCAGGGTCGCGGCACTGAAGCTTTCTTT. This codes for CASLQGRGTEAFF.

The rearrangement uses TRBV7-3 and TRBJ2-1; perhaps TRBD1 as D (6 bases). The germline V and J ends were trimmed by 5 bases and 0 bases, with 17 bases remaining between them. Germline V CDR1 and CDR2: SGHTA, FQGTGA. The CDR3 consists of 17 residues. Here the CDR3 reads CASSQTDGQSSYNEQFF. The CDR3 DNA is TGTGCCAGCAGCCAAACGGACGGACAGAGCTCCTACAATGAGCAGTTCTTC.

On this clone: The junction and the germline gene differ at one end; a read error may be behind it. The J gene is TRBJ2-5, the V gene TRBV7-2, with 7 bases identical to TRBD2. The DNA end lines up better with TRBJ2-7; the J call may be wrong. The CDR3 consists of 13 residues. CDR1 and CDR2 from the germline V gene are SGHTA and FQGNSA. This CDR3 is CASSLGEGYEQYF. The CDR3 coding sequence is TGTGCCAGCAGTTTAGGGGAGGGCTACGAGCAGTACTTC.

The chain joins TRBV5-1 to TRBJ2-3; the match to TRBD2 covers 9 bases. There are 18 residues in the CDR3. J was trimmed by 0 bases and V by 0 bases; bases with no gene match: 8. Germline V gene data show CDR1 as SGHRS and CDR2 as YFSETQ. CDR3 in amino acids: CASSLGLAGTSSTDTQYF. The CDR3 DNA sequence: TGCGCCAGCAGCTTGGGGCTAGCGGGGACATCTAGCACAGATACGCAGTATTTT.

The V and J genes are TRBV6-2 or TRBV6-3 and TRBJ2-3; possibly TRBD1 for D (6 bases). The germline V gene has CDR1 MNHEY and CDR2 SVGEGT. V lost 2 bases and J lost 2, with 14 bases in between. The CDR3 loop spans 16 amino acids. CDR3 in amino acids: CASSYVQGKDTDTQYF. CDR3 bases: TGTGCCAGCAGTTACGTGCAGGGGAAAGACACAGATACGCAGTATTTT.

The rearrangement joins TRBV7-2 to TRBJ1-6, with D uncertain. V lost 1 base and J lost 2, with 9 bases in between. Germline assignment: CDR1 SGHTA and CDR2 FQGNSA. The CDR3 has 16 amino acids. CDR3 protein: CASSLETAAYNSPLHF. For the CDR3, the DNA is TGTGCCAGCAGCTTAGAGACGGCGGCCTATAATTCACCCCTCCACTTT. Full variable domain (missing parts from reference TRBV7-2 and TRBJ1-6): GAGVSQSPSNKVTEKGKDVELRCDPISGHTALYWYRQSLGQGLEFLIYFQGNSAPDKSGLPSDRFSAERTGGSVSTLTIQRTQQEDSAVYLCASSLETAAYNSPLHFGNGTRLTVT.

The V and J genes are TRBV28 and TRBJ1-5; 9 bases agree with TRBD1. The CDR3 contains 18 residues. The germline V gene encodes CDR1 MDHEN and CDR2 SYDVKM. V shed 2 bases and J 0 bases; nucleotides not matched to a gene: 8. The CDR3 sequence: CASSLGRGTGRSNQPQHF. The CDR3 bases are TGTGCCAGCAGTTTAGGTCGGGGGACAGGGCGTAGCAATCAGCCCCAGCATTTT.

A remark on this clone: Other nucleotide sequences in the sample specify the same CDR3. The chain couples TRBV20-1 to TRBJ1-2, with TRBD1 as a possible D gene (6 bases). Germline lookup yields CDR1 DFQATT and CDR2 SNEGSKA (reference sequence). CDR3 length: 11 amino acids. Trimming took off 0 bases at V and 8 bases at J, with 7 bases between the two ends. The CDR3 sequence: CSARDRGGYTF. CDR3 bases: TGCAGTGCTAGAGACAGGGGCGGCTACACCTTC.

CDR3 amino acids: CASSLVGGGGEKLFF. The CDR3 DNA sequence: TGTGCCAGCAGCTTAGTAGGGGGTGGAGGTGAAAAACTGTTTTTT. The chain links TRBV11-2 to TRBJ1-4, with TRBD1 as a possible D gene (6 bases). Germline values: CDR1 SGHAT, CDR2 FQNNGV. CDR3 length: 15 residues. V lost 1 base to trimming and J lost 7 bases, with 13 bases between them.

This clone was seen a handful of times. The genes are TRBV7-9 and TRBJ1-2; possible D gene TRBD1, 5 bases. Trimming removed 5 bases at V and 4 bases at J, with 20 bases between. Per germline, CDR1 SEHNR and CDR2 FQNEAQ (reference sequence). The CDR3 sequence is 16 residues long. CDR3 in DNA: TGTGCCAGCAGCCGCGAGGCCGGGGGAGGGGTCTATGGCTACACCTTC. Its protein product is CASSREAGGGVYGYTF.

The chain has TRBV7-2 and TRBJ2-1; 9 bases are a match to TRBD2. Germline CDR1 reads SGHTA; CDR2 reads FQGNSA. J gave up 0 bases and V 1 base, and 1 base lay outside the gene matches. CDR3 length: 16 residues. The CDR3 region is CASSLGTSASYNEQFF. DNA for the CDR3: TGTGCCAGCAGCTTAGGGACTAGCGCCTCCTACAATGAGCAGTTCTTC.

The V gene is TRBV2, the J gene TRBJ1-2, with a possible D match to TRBD1 (5 bases). Germline values: CDR1 SNHLY, CDR2 FYNNEI. The V end lost 9 bases, the J end lost 9 bases, and 32 bases lay between the germline ends. The length of the CDR3 is 17 residues. The chain's CDR3 is CARTGRDIGGGGYRYTF. The CDR3 DNA reads as TGTGCCAGAACCGGACGGGATATCGGCGGCGGGGGATATCGCTACACCTTC.